The next 4 T cell receptor beta chains were all read from a single sample in a study of blood T cell repertoires in COVID-19. Repertoires were generated with immunoSEQ multiplex PCR, while TCRdb's copy carries only in-frame clones and drops some. The table includes about 270,000 clones, around 84% detected once. Sequencing was done on a sample of peripheral blood. All receptors come from a human donor with COVID-19, enrolled during active disease. The donor label of this sample is uncertain.

The genes are TRBV28 and TRBJ2-3, with 13 bases lining up with TRBD2. Trimming cost V 5 bases and J 5 bases; bases outside gene matches: 7. Germline CDR1 MDHEN, CDR2 SYDVKM. There are 16 residues in the CDR3. CDR3 DNA: TGTGCCAGCAGTACCTCGGGACTAGCGGGAAGAGATACGCAGTATTTT. As protein: CASSTSGLAGRDTQYF. The full variable domain, rest sourced from reference TRBV28 and TRBJ2-3, is DVKVTQSSRYLVKRTGEKVFLECVQDMDHENMFWYRQDPGLGLRLIYFSYDVKMKEKGDIPEGYSVSREKKERFSLILESASTNQTSMYLCASSTSGLAGRDTQYFGPGTRLTVL.

The V gene is TRBV21-1, the J gene TRBJ2-1; the DNA was not compared with TRBD1, the D call given in the table. TRBV21-1 is flagged as a pseudogene. The CDR3 covers 15 residues. The CDR3 region has the DNA TGTGCCAGCAGCAACTCCAGGGCCACCTACAATGAGCAGTTCTTC. Translating gives CASSNSRATYNEQFF.

The rearrangement links TRBV27 to TRBJ1-1; D possibly corresponds to TRBD1 (6 bases). Looked up from germline, CDR1 is MNHEY and CDR2 is SMNVEV (reference sequence). V was cut by 3 bases and J by 5 bases, with 13 bases left in between. The CDR3 totals 14 residues. CDR3 nucleotides: TGTGCCAGCAGTTTCTCCAGGGGTGGTACTGAAGCTTTCTTT. This gives the protein CASSFSRGGTEAFF.

The chain uses TRBV6-5 and TRBJ1-1; possibly TRBD1 for D (6 bases). Per germline, CDR1 MNHEY and CDR2 SVGAGI. The CDR3 loop spans 14 amino acids. The V end was cut by 4 bases, the J end by 5 bases, with 14 bases between. CDR3: CASSSARRGTEAFF. The CDR3 DNA sequence: TGTGCCAGCAGTTCGGCGAGAAGGGGGACTGAAGCTTTCTTT.